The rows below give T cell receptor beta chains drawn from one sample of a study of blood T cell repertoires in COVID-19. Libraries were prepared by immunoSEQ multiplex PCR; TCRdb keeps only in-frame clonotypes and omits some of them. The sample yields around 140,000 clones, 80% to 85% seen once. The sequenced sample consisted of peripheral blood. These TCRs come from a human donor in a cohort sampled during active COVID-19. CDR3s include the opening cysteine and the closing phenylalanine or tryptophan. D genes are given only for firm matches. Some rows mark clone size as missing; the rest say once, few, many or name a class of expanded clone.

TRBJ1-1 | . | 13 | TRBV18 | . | CASSPRVVGEAFF | TGTGCCAGCTCACCCCGGGTAGTGGGTGAAGCTTTCTTT
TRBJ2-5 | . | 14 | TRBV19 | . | CASSIPGDEETQYF | TGTGCCAGTAGTATCCCGGGGGACGAAGAGACCCAGTACTTC
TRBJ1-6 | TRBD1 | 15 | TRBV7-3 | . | CASSSRPGQGAPLHF | TGTGCCAGCAGCTCGCGCCCCGGACAGGGGGCTCCCCTCCACTTT
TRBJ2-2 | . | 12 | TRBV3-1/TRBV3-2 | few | CASTFSTGELFF | TGTGCCAGCACCTTCTCCACCGGGGAGCTGTTTTTT
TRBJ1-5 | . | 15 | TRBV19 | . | CASSIGTYSNQPQHF | TGTGCCAGTAGTATAGGAACATATAGCAATCAGCCCCAGCATTTT
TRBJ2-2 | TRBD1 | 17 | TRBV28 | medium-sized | CASSLSGQGEINGELFF | TGTGCCAGCAGTTTAAGCGGACAGGGCGAAATCAACGGGGAGCTGTTTTTT
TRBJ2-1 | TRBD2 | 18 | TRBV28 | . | CASSPPPGTSGSSNEQFF | TGTGCCAGCAGTCCTCCGCCGGGGACTAGCGGGAGTTCCAATGAGCAGTTCTTC
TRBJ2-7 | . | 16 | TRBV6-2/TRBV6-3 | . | CASSPFAGKPTSRQYF | TGTGCCAGCAGTCCCTTCGCGGGTAAGCCTACGAGTCGGCAGTACTTC
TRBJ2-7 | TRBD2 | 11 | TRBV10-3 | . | CAIGGGGEQYF | TGTGCCATCGGGGGGGGAGGCGAGCAGTACTTC
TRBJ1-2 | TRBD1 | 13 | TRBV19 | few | CASSRQGSYGYTF | TGTGCCAGTAGCCGACAGGGGTCCTATGGCTACACCTTC
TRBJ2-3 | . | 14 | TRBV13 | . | CASRPGTKLDTQYF | TGTGCCAGCAGACCGGGAACAAAATTGGATACGCAGTATTTT
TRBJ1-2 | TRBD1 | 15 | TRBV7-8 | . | CASSLGQRANYGYTF | TGTGCCAGCAGCTTGGGACAGAGGGCGAACTATGGCTACACCTTC
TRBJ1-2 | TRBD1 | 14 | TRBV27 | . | CASSFLPGGYGYTF | TGTGCCAGCAGTTTTTTACCAGGGGGCTATGGCTACACCTTC
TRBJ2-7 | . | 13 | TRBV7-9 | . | CASSSAAGKEQYF | TGTGCCAGCAGCTCCGCGGCAGGGAAGGAGCAGTACTTC
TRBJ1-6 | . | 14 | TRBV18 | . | CASSPPESNSPLHF | TGTGCCAGCTCACCACCGGAGTCCAATTCACCCCTCCACTTT
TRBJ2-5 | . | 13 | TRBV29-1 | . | CSVAWGVQETQYF | TGCAGCGTTGCTTGGGGCGTCCAAGAGACCCAGTACTTC
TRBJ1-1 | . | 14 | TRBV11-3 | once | CASSPGLSNAEAFF | TGTGCCAGCAGCCCAGGGTTGTCGAACGCTGAAGCTTTCTTT
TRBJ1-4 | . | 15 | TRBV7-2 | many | CASNSRTATNEKLFF | TGTGCCAGCAATTCCCGCACAGCAACTAATGAAAAACTGTTTTTT
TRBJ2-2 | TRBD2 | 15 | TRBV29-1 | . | CSVRIAGVGTGELFF | TGCAGCGTTCGTATAGCGGGAGTAGGTACCGGGGAGCTGTTTTTT
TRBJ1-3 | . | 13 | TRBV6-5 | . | CASRATAFRTIYF | TGTGCCAGCAGGGCGACAGCGTTCCGGACCATATATTTT
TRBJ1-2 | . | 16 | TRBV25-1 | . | CASSESSRQANYGYTF | TGTGCCAGCAGTGAATCTTCAAGACAGGCTAACTATGGCTACACCTTC
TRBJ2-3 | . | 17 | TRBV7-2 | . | CASSQVRQALGTDTQYF | TGTGCCAGCAGCCAAGTTCGACAGGCTTTGGGCACAGATACGCAGTATTTT
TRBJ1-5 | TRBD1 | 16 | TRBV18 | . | CASSPGTGGMNQPQHF | TGTGCCAGCTCACCGGGGACAGGGGGAATGAATCAGCCCCAGCATTTT
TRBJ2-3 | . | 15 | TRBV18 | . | CASSPLRGQFDTQYF | TGTGCCAGCTCACCTCTCCGAGGTCAATTTGATACGCAGTATTTT
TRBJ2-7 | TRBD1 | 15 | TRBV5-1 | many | CASSFGQDPRYEQYF | TGCGCCAGCAGCTTCGGACAGGACCCCCGCTACGAGCAGTACTTC
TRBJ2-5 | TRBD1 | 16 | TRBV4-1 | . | CASSQRSGTVGETQYF | TGCGCCAGCAGCCAACGATCCGGGACAGTTGGAGAGACCCAGTACTTC
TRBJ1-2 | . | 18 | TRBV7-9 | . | CASSLAGGVTGANYGYTF | TGTGCCAGCAGCTTAGCAGGCGGGGTCACAGGAGCTAACTATGGCTACACCTTC
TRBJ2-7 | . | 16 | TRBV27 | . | CASSLSIGQISYEQYF | TGTGCCAGCAGTTTATCGATAGGACAAATTTCCTACGAGCAGTACTTC
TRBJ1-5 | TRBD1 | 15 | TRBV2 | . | CASRRTGTANQPQHF | TGTGCCAGCAGAAGAACCGGGACAGCGAATCAGCCCCAGCATTTT
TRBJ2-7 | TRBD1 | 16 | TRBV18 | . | CASSPPPRTGAYEQYF | TGTGCCAGCTCACCCCCGCCCCGCACAGGGGCCTACGAGCAGTACTTC
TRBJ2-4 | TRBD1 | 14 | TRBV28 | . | CASRMTGAKNIQYF | TGTGCCAGCAGAATGACAGGGGCCAAAAACATTCAGTACTTC
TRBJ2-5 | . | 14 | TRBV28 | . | CASSPHSIKETQYF | TGTGCCAGCAGTCCCCACTCAATTAAAGAGACCCAGTACTTC
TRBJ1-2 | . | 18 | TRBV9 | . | CASSLMPGHPRGAYGYTF | TGTGCCAGCAGCCTTATGCCGGGACACCCTAGAGGGGCCTATGGCTACACCTTC
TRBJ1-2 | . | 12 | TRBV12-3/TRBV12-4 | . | CASSLAAYGYTF | TGTGCCAGCAGTTTAGCGGCCTATGGCTACACCTTC
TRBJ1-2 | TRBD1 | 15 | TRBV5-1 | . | CASSLAGTGDYGYTF | TGCGCCAGCAGCTTGGCAGGGACAGGGGACTATGGCTACACCTTC
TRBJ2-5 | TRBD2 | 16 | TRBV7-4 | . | CASSTRLAGGPETQYF | TGTGCCAGCAGCACTAGACTAGCGGGAGGGCCGGAGACCCAGTACTTC
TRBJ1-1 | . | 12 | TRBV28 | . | CATGRGTTEAFF | TGTGCCACTGGACGGGGAACTACTGAAGCTTTCTTT
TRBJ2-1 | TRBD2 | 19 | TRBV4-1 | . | CASSQTTSGGPVRASEQFF | TGCGCCAGCAGCCAGACCACGTCGGGAGGCCCCGTTCGGGCGAGTGAGCAGTTCTTC
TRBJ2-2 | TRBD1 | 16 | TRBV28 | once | CASSLSRGPGTGELFF | TGTGCCAGCAGTTTATCGAGGGGGCCGGGCACCGGGGAGCTGTTTTTT
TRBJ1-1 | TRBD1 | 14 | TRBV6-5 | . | CASSYTGTGAEAFF | TGTGCCAGCAGTTACACCGGGACAGGGGCTGAAGCTTTCTTT
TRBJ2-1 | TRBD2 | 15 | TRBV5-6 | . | CASTRSGTLYNEQFF | TGTGCCAGCACCCGTAGCGGGACCCTCTACAATGAGCAGTTCTTC
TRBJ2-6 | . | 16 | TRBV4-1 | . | CASSQVWSSGANVLTF | TGCGCCAGCAGCCAAGTCTGGAGCTCTGGGGCCAACGTCCTGACTTTC
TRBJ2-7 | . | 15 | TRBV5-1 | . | CASSFRQGMSYEQYF | TGCGCCAGCAGCTTTCGGCAGGGAATGTCCTACGAGCAGTACTTC
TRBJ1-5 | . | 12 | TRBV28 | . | CASTDQGQPQHF | TGTGCCAGCACCGACCAGGGGCAGCCCCAGCATTTT
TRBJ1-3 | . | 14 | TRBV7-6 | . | CASSYRESGNTIYF | TGTGCCAGCAGCTATCGGGAATCTGGAAACACCATATATTTT
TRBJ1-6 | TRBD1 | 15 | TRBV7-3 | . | CASSSEGQGGSPLHF | TGTGCCAGCAGCTCTGAGGGACAGGGGGGATCACCCCTCCACTTT
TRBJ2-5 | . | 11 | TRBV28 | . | CASTSQETQYF | TGTGCCAGCACGTCCCAAGAGACCCAGTACTTC
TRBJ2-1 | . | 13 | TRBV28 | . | CASRPDSNNEQFF | TGTGCCAGCAGACCTGACAGTAACAATGAGCAGTTCTTC
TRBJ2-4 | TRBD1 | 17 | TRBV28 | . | CASSSTRQGPKRNIQYF | TGTGCCAGCAGTTCAACTCGACAGGGACCCAAGCGAAACATTCAGTACTTC
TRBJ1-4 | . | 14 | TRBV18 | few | CASSPLDSNEKLFF | TGTGCCAGCTCCCCGCTCGACAGTAATGAAAAACTGTTTTTT